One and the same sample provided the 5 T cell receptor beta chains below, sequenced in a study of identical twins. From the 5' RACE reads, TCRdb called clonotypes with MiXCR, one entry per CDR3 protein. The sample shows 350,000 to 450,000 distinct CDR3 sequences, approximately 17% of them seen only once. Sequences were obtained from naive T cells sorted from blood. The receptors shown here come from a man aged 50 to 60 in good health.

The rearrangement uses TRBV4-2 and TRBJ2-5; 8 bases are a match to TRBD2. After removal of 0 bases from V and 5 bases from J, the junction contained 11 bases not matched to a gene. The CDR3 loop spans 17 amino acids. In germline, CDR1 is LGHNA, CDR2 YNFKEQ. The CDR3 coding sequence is TGTGCCAGCAGCCAAGATCCCCCGGGGGGGCGAATGGAGACCCAGTACTTC. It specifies CASSQDPPGGRMETQYF.

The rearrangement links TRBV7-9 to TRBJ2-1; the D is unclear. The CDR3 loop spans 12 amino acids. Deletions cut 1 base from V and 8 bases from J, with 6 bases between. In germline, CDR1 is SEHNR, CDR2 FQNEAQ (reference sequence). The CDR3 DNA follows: TGTGCCAGCAGCTTAGATGGGTATGAGCAGTTCTTC. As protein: CASSLDGYEQFF. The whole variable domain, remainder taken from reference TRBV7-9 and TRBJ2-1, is DTGVSQNPRHKITKRGQNVTFRCDPISEHNRLYWYRQTLGQGPEFLTYFQNEAQLEKSRLLSDRFSAERPKGSFSTLEIQRTEQGDSAMYLCASSLDGYEQFFGPGTRLTVL.

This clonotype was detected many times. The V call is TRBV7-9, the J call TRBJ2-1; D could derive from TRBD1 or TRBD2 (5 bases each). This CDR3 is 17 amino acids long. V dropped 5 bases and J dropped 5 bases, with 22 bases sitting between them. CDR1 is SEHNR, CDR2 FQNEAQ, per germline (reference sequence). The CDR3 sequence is CASSPERWGPANNEQFF. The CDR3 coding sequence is TGTGCCAGCAGCCCCGAGAGGTGGGGACCCGCGAACAATGAGCAGTTCTTC.

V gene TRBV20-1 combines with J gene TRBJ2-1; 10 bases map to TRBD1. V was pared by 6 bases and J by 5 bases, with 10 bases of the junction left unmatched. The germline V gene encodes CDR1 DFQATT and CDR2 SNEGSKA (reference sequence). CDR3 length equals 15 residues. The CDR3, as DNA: TGCAGTGCCACCCCGGGACAGGGGAATAACAATGAGCAGTTCTTC. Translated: CSATPGQGNNNEQFF.

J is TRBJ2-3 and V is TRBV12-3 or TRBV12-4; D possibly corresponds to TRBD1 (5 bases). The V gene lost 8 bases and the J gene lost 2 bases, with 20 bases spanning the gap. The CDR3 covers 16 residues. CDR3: CASWGGQLTHTDTQYF. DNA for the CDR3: TGTGCCAGCTGGGGCGGACAACTAACCCACACAGATACGCAGTATTTT.